This T cell receptor (beta chain) was sequenced during a study of cytomegalovirus exposure and HLA in healthy donors. Study-wide points: Later analysis suggested links between common viral pathogens and several top significant clusters. Indistinguishable V segments such as TRBV6-2 and TRBV6-3 were excluded. At a 0.05 false discovery rate, a later analysis found approximately 15,000 TCR beta sequences to be associated with HLA alleles. As was reported, the classifier diagnosed cytomegalovirus status with high specificity and sensitivity.

About this clone itself: Its antigen is unidentified.

It was with 60 Vbeta and 13 Jbeta primers that the PCR ran. Using immunoSEQ multiplex PCR, the repertoire was profiled, and TCRdb retains in-frame clones only, with some absent. The sample lists about 63,000 clones, around 75% occurring once. The trim removed 7 bases at V and 4 bases at J, leaving 9 bases unmatched. The CDR3 is 14 amino acids. Germline CDR1 is SGHAT and CDR2 is FQNNGV. The receptor comes from a middle-aged woman in good health and CMV-seropositive. The sample consisted of PBMCs. V gene TRBV11-2 combines with J gene TRBJ1-1, with 7 positions matching TRBD1. The CDR3 sequence: CASTQRQGATEAFF. CDR3 in DNA: TGTGCCAGCACCCAAAGACAGGGAGCCACTGAAGCTTTCTTT.